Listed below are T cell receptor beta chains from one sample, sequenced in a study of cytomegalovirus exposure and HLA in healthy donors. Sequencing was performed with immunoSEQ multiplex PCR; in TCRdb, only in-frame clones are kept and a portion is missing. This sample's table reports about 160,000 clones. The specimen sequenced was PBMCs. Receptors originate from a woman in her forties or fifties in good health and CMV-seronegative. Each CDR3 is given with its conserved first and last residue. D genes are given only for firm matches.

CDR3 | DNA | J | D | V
CACSSGVGGDTQYF | TGTGCCTGCTCCTCGGGGGTTGGGGGGGATACGCAGTATTTT | TRBJ2-3 | NA | TRBV30
CASSPLRKDNEQFF | TGTGCCAGCTCACCCCTGAGGAAAGACAATGAGCAGTTCTTC | TRBJ2-1 | NA | TRBV18
CASSVGPGSYEQYF | TGTGCCAGCAGCGTAGGCCCAGGATCCTACGAGCAGTACTTC | TRBJ2-7 | NA | TRBV9
CASSLYGTVGNEQFF | TGTGCCAGCAGCTTATACGGGACTGTCGGCAATGAGCAGTTCTTC | TRBJ2-1 | NA | TRBV11-3
CASSYPRRRRASGNDNEQFF | TGTGCCAGCAGTTACCCGAGGAGGAGACGTGCTAGCGGGAACGACAATGAGCAGTTCTTC | TRBJ2-1 | TRBD2 | TRBV28
CASDAGTDYEQYF | TGTGCCAGTGATGCCGGGACAGATTACGAGCAGTACTTC | TRBJ2-7 | TRBD1 | TRBV19
CASSQQGNPETQYF | TGTGCCAGCAGCCAACAGGGGAATCCTGAGACCCAGTACTTC | TRBJ2-5 | TRBD1 | TRBV7-9
CASRPGGGAFEQYF | TGTGCCAGCAGACCCGGCGGGGGGGCGTTCGAGCAGTACTTC | TRBJ2-7 | TRBD2 | TRBV7-6
CSVESPFPQRDYGYTF | TGCAGCGTTGAATCCCCCTTTCCCCAGAGGGACTATGGCTACACCTTC | TRBJ1-2 | NA | TRBV29-1
CASSGRSGPETEAFF | TGTGCCAGCAGCGGGAGGTCGGGACCGGAAACTGAAGCTTTCTTT | TRBJ1-1 | NA | TRBV13
CAIQENTEAFF | TGTGCCATACAGGAGAACACTGAAGCTTTCTTT | TRBJ1-1 | NA | TRBV7-2
CASSQDLGGSGNTIYF | TGCGCCAGCAGCCAAGATTTGGGGGGCTCTGGAAACACCATATATTTT | TRBJ1-3 | NA | TRBV4-3
CASSISAGGNQPQHF | TGTGCCAGTAGTATTTCGGCAGGGGGCAATCAGCCCCAGCATTTT | TRBJ1-5 | NA | TRBV19
CASSRGRGRADTQYF | TGCGCCAGCTCCAGAGGCAGGGGGCGCGCAGATACGCAGTATTTT | TRBJ2-3 | TRBD1 | TRBV5-1
CASTEAGQGKMAGQYF | TGTGCCAGCACCGAGGCCGGACAGGGGAAAATGGCTGGGCAGTACTTC | TRBJ2-7 | TRBD1 | TRBV6-6
CASSYGGMNSPLHF | TGTGCCAGCAGTTACGGGGGGATGAATTCACCCCTCCACTTT | TRBJ1-6 | NA | TRBV6-5
CASSVGGGLSGNTIYF | TGTGCCAGCAGCGTAGGCGGGGGGCTATCTGGAAACACCATATATTTT | TRBJ1-3 | NA | TRBV9
CASSNRGVETQYF | TGTGCCAGCAGTAACAGGGGGGTAGAGACCCAGTACTTC | TRBJ2-5 | TRBD1 | TRBV6-5
CASSVGHSNTEAFF | TGTGCCAGCAGCGTGGGACATTCGAACACTGAAGCTTTCTTT | TRBJ1-1 | NA | TRBV11-3
CASSLERGREQYF | TGCGCCAGCAGCTTGGAAAGGGGTAGGGAGCAGTACTTC | TRBJ2-7 | NA | TRBV5-1
CASTGTSGRETQYF | TGTGCCAGCACCGGGACTAGCGGGAGAGAGACCCAGTACTTC | TRBJ2-5 | TRBD2 | TRBV6-5
CASSSWARGGYEQFF | TGTGCCAGCAGCTCGTGGGCTAGGGGAGGGTATGAGCAGTTCTTC | TRBJ2-1 | TRBD2 | TRBV5-8
CSAGQGTDTQYF | TGCAGCGCGGGACAGGGAACAGATACGCAGTATTTT | TRBJ2-3 | TRBD1 | TRBV29-1
CASSPEYTGELFF | TGTGCCAGCAGCCCCGAGTACACCGGGGAGCTGTTTTTT | TRBJ2-2 | NA | TRBV4-2
CSVRAGASYNEQFF | TGCAGCGTTAGAGCGGGAGCTTCCTACAATGAGCAGTTCTTC | TRBJ2-1 | TRBD2 | TRBV29-1
CASSRQARYGYTF | TGTGCCAGCAGTAGACAGGCTCGGTATGGCTACACCTTC | TRBJ1-2 | NA | TRBV4-2
CASSSDGGANEKLFF | TGCGCCAGCAGCTCTGACGGGGGAGCTAATGAAAAACTGTTTTTT | TRBJ1-4 | NA | TRBV5-1
CASSLPGGDEKLFF | TGTGCCAGCTCCTTACCGGGCGGGGATGAAAAACTGTTTTTT | TRBJ1-4 | NA | TRBV18
CASSVRSTDTGELFF | TGTGCCAGCAGCGTTAGGTCCACAGACACCGGGGAGCTGTTTTTT | TRBJ2-2 | NA | TRBV9
CASRRTSAQETQYF | TGTGCCAGCAGACGGACTAGCGCCCAAGAGACCCAGTACTTC | TRBJ2-5 | TRBD2 | TRBV27
CASSLGLAAGEQYF | TGTGCCAGCAGCTTAGGGCTAGCGGCGGGCGAGCAGTACTTC | TRBJ2-7 | TRBD2 | TRBV7-2
CASSARDSSYNEQFF | TGTGCCAGCAGCGCCCGGGACAGCTCCTACAATGAGCAGTTCTTC | TRBJ2-1 | TRBD1 | TRBV9
CASSPRVAGELFF | TGCGCCAGCAGCCCACGGGTTGCCGGGGAGCTGTTTTTT | TRBJ2-2 | NA | TRBV5-1
CASSWGPSEPQHF | TGTGCCAGTAGTTGGGGGCCTAGTGAGCCCCAGCATTTT | TRBJ1-5 | NA | TRBV19
CASTIGVGLAGNNEQFF | TGTGCCAGTACCATTGGGGTCGGACTAGCGGGAAACAATGAGCAGTTCTTC | TRBJ2-1 | TRBD2 | TRBV19
CASSTRTATYEQYF | TGTGCCAGCAGCACCAGGACAGCGACCTACGAGCAGTACTTC | TRBJ2-7 | NA | TRBV21-1
CASSVSNQPQHF | TGTGCCAGCAGTGTAAGCAATCAGCCCCAGCATTTT | TRBJ1-5 | NA | TRBV6-1
CASSDVQGADEQYF | TGTGCCAGCAGTGATGTGCAGGGGGCTGACGAGCAGTACTTC | TRBJ2-7 | TRBD1 | TRBV2
CASSLAGSWYSANTGELFF | TGTGCCAGCAGCTTAGCCGGGAGTTGGTACAGCGCGAACACCGGGGAGCTGTTTTTT | TRBJ2-2 | NA | TRBV7-2
CASASGTGSTDTQYF | TGTGCCAGTGCCTCTGGGACAGGGAGCACAGATACGCAGTATTTT | TRBJ2-3 | TRBD1 | TRBV14
CASRAGQETQYF | TGTGCCAGCAGGGCGGGGCAAGAGACCCAGTACTTC | TRBJ2-5 | NA | TRBV6-1
CASSPDRAQPQHF | TGTGCCAGCTCACCGGACAGGGCTCAGCCCCAGCATTTT | TRBJ1-5 | TRBD1 | TRBV18
CASSHQMGQLGLDGYTF | TGTGCCAGCAGCCACCAAATGGGACAGTTGGGGCTTGATGGCTACACCTTC | TRBJ1-2 | TRBD1 | TRBV4-2
CASSQGGMDEQFF | TGCGCCAGCAGCCAAGGCGGGATGGATGAGCAGTTCTTC | TRBJ2-1 | NA | TRBV4-3
CTSAPRALRGRGAKNIQYF | TGCACCAGCGCTCCCCGCGCACTGCGAGGTAGGGGGGCCAAAAACATTCAGTACTTC | TRBJ2-4 | NA | TRBV1
CASTNRGTQYF | TGTGCCAGCACTAACAGGGGAACGCAGTATTTT | TRBJ2-3 | TRBD1 | TRBV28